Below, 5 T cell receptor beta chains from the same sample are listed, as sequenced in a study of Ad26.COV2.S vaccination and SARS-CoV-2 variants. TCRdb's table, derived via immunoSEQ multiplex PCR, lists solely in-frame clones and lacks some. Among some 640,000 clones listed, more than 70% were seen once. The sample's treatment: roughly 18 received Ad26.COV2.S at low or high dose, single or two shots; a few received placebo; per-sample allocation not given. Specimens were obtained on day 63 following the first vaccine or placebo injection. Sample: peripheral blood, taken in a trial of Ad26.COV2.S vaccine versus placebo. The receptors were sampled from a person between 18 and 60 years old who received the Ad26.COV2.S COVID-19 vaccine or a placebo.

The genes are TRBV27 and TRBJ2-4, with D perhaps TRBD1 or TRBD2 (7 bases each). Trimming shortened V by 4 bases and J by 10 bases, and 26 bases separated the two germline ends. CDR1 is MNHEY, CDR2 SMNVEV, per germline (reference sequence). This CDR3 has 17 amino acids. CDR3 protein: CASSSTPWTGGGKIQYF. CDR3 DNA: TGTGCCAGCAGTTCCACCCCTTGGACAGGCGGGGGAAAGATTCAGTACTTC.

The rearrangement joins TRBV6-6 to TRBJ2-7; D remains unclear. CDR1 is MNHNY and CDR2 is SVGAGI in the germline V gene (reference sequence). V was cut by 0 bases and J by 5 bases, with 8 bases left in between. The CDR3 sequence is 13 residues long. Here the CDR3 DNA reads TGTGCCAGCAGTTACTCGAACATCCACGAGCAGTACTTC. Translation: CASSYSNIHEQYF.

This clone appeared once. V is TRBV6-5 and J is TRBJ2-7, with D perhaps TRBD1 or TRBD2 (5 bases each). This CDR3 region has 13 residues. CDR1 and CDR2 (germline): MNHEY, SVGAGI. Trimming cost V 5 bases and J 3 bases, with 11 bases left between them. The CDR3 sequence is CASSNGARYEQYF. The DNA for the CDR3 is TGTGCCAGCAGTAACGGGGCGCGCTACGAGCAGTACTTC.

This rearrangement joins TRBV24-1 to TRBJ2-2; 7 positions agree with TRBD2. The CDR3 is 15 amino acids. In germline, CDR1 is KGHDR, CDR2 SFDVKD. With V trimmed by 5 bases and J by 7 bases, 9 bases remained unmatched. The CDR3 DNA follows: TGTGCCACCAGTGCTTCTCGGGAGGAAGGCGGGGAGCTGTTTTTT. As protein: CATSASREEGGELFF.

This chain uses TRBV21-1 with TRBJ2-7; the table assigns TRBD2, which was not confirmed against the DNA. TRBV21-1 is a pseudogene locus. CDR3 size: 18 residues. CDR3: CASSKKAPLAGVSYEQYF. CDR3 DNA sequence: TGTGCCAGCAGCAAAAAAGCCCCTCTAGCGGGAGTCTCCTACGAGCAGTACTTC.